In this sample, the clone carrying this T cell receptor (beta chain) turned up a few times. The antigen is undetermined. An end of the junction does not agree with germline; a read error may underlie this. Germline loops: CDR1 MNHEY, CDR2 SVGAGI. CDR3 length equals 15 residues. With 60 Vbeta and 13 Jbeta primers, the PCR was carried out. Sequencing used immunoSEQ multiplex PCR; TCRdb keeps in-frame clones, though not all of them. The table lists about 120,000 clones, around 77% of them singletons, with about 5.8% in the top ten. The entry originates in a study of cytomegalovirus exposure and HLA in healthy donors. Study context: Out of 150 million to 200 million T cells, an earlier analysis found around 120 million unique TCR beta sequences in total. Study observations and caveats: TCR beta chains associated with HLA were, in a later analysis, more clonally expanded than equally common others. A later analysis found common viral pathogens apparently linked to several of the most significant clusters.

The chain joins TRBV6-5 to TRBJ2-3; TRBD1 aligns across 9 bases. The source material was PBMCs. This sequence was found in a man aged 18 to 30 in good health and CMV-seropositive. The CDR3 nucleotides read TGTGCCAGCAGTTCTGGGACAGGGAGCATAGATACGCAGTATTTT. Amino acids: CASSSGTGSIDTQYF.